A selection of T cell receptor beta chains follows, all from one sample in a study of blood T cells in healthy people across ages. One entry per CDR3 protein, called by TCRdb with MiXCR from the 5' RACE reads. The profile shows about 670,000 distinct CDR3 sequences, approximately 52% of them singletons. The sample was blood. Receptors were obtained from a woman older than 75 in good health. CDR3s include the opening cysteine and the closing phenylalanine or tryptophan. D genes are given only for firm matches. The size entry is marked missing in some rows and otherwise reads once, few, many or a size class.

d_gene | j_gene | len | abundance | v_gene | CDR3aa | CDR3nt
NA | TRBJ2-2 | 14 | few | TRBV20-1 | CSAAPNMNTGELFF | TGCAGTGCTGCCCCAAACATGAACACCGGGGAGCTGTTTTTT
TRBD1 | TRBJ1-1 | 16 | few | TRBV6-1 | CASRRPINTGGPEAFF | TGTGCCAGCAGGCGACCAATAAATACAGGGGGTCCTGAAGCTTTCTTT
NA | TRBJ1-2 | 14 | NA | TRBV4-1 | CASSQGGGLYGYTF | TGCGCCAGCAGCCAAGGGGGCGGACTCTATGGCTACACCTTC
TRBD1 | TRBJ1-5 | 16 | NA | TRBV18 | CASSAGQGDGNQPQHF | TGTGCCAGCTCAGCGGGACAGGGGGATGGCAATCAGCCCCAGCATTTT
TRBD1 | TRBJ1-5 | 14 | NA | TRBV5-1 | CASSLALGQVPQHF | TGCGCCAGCAGCTTGGCCCTTGGACAGGTACCCCAGCATTTT
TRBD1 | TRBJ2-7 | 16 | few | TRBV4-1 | CASSQDLSGGLGEQYF | TGCGCCAGCAGCCAAGATTTGTCAGGGGGCTTAGGCGAGCAGTACTTC
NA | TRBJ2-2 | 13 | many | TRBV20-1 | CSAAQQHTGELFF | TGCAGTGCTGCCCAACAGCACACCGGGGAGCTGTTTTTT
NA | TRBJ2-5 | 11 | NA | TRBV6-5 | CASSQGTSWYF | TGTGCCAGCAGTCAAGGGACATCTTGGTACTTC
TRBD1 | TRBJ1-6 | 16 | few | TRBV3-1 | CASSQVSGTGISPLHF | TGTGCCAGCAGCCAAGTGTCTGGGACAGGGATCTCACCCCTCCACTTT
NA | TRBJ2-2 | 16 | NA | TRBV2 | CASSVPVKVNTGELFF | TGTGCCAGCAGTGTCCCGGTGAAGGTCAACACCGGGGAGCTGTTTTTT